Below, 29 T cell receptor beta chains from the same sample are listed, as sequenced in a study of regulatory T cells in long-lasting Graves disease. Arm-PCR of CDR3 regions and iRepertoire HTBI primers were the basis on which TCR beta libraries were built. TCRdb ran MiXCR on the multiplex PCR reads and lists one entry per CDR3 protein. The repertoire has 200,000 to 250,000 distinct CDR3 sequences, approximately 20% of them found once; the top ten carry about 20%. The time point here: newly diagnosed GD, antithyroid drugs for less than 3 months. Making the TCR library involved RNA that had been extracted from PBMCs. The sample was peripheral blood mononuclear cells (PBMCs), taken at new diagnosis, from a patient treated with antithyroid drugs. These receptors were collected from a female donor with Graves disease.

Regarding this clonotype: This likely stems from a read error, as it lies one base from a far larger clone. The chain combines TRBV6-1 with TRBJ2-1; no clear D gene. The closer fit of TRBJ2-5 to the DNA end suggests the J call may be wrong. The CDR3 is 14 residues long. Germline V lookup: CDR1 MNHNS, CDR2 SASEGT. This CDR3 reads CASSELQYQEAQYF. The CDR3 DNA follows: TGTGCCAGCAGTGAATTGCAGTACCAAGAGGCCCAGTACTTC.

This rearrangement joins TRBV5-4 to TRBJ2-1; D perhaps matches TRBD2 (5 bases). The CDR3 is 13 amino acids. The V and J ends lost 3 bases and 5 bases respectively, with 9 bases between them. Germline loops: CDR1 SGHNT, CDR2 YYREEE (reference sequence). CDR3 sequence (DNA): TGTGCCAGCAGCTGGGTGAGGGACAATGAGCAGTTCTTC. This sequence encodes CASSWVRDNEQFF.

This clonotype was found many times. The V gene is TRBV19, the J gene TRBJ2-1, with D possibly being TRBD2 (5 bases). Germline assignment: CDR1 LNHDA and CDR2 SQIVND (reference sequence). The CDR3 runs to 14 residues. Between the trimmed V and J ends, which lost 3 bases and 2 bases, there was a span of 8 bases. CDR3 region: CASSIRTAYNEQFF. The CDR3 region has the DNA TGTGCCAGTAGTATCCGGACTGCCTACAATGAGCAGTTCTTC.

The sample holds a few counts of this clonotype. The chain is built from TRBV5-4 and TRBJ1-2; the D is unclear. Germline CDR1 SGHNT, CDR2 YYREEE (reference sequence). V was cut by 3 bases and J by 8 bases, with 8 bases left in between. CDR3 length: 11 residues. CDR3 sequence (DNA): TGTGCCAGCAGCTCGATTGGGGGCTACACCTTC. Translation: CASSSIGGYTF. Filled out from reference TRBV5-4 and TRBJ1-2, the complete variable domain reads ETGVTQSPTHLIKTRGQQVTLRCSSQSGHNTVSWYQQALGQGPQFIFQYYREEENGRGNFPPRFSGLQFPNYSSELNVNALELDDSALYLCASSSIGGYTFGSGTRLTVV.

At least ten counts were recorded for this clonotype. A read error may produce the germline difference seen at one junction end. The rearrangement links TRBV11-2 to TRBJ2-7, with 10 bases identical to TRBD2. The germline CDR1 and CDR2 sequences are SGHAT and FQNNGV. The CDR3 loop spans 16 amino acids. Here the CDR3 reads CASSHGLADQPYGQYF. The DNA of the CDR3 is TGTGCCAGCAGCCATGGACTAGCGGACCAGCCCTACGGGCAGTACTTC.

This clonotype was counted many times. The chain couples TRBV20-1 to TRBJ1-1; D might be TRBD1 (6 bases). V was clipped by 3 bases and J by 3 bases, with 8 bases between them. In germline, CDR1 is DFQATT, CDR2 SNEGSKA (reference sequence). CDR3 length: 12 residues. CDR3 amino acids: CSARRTDTEAFF. The CDR3 DNA reads as TGCAGTGCTAGGCGGACAGACACTGAAGCTTTCTTT.

The genes are TRBV2 and TRBJ1-4; the D gene is possibly TRBD1 (5 bases). Trimming pared 4 bases from V and 6 bases from J, leaving 6 bases between. Germline assignment: CDR1 SNHLY and CDR2 FYNNEI. CDR3 size: 12 residues. CDR3 amino acids: CASSGRDEKLFF. The DNA of the CDR3 is TGTGCCAGCAGTGGCAGGGATGAAAAACTGTTTTTT.

Comment on this clonotype: A much larger clone sits a single nucleotide away, making a read error possible. V gene TRBV6-1 combines with J gene TRBJ1-5; TRBD2 is a possible D gene (6 bases). The tail of the sequence fits TRBJ2-3 better, so the J call may be wrong. Looked up from germline, CDR1 is MNHNS and CDR2 is SASEGT. This CDR3 contains 15 residues. In DNA, the CDR3 is TGTGCCAGCAGTGAACCGGGGGACCCCAATCAGCCCCAGTATTTT. Translation gives CASSEPGDPNQPQYF.

This clonotype was recorded a few times. The chain couples TRBV7-2 to TRBJ2-2; 9 bases line up with TRBD2. Germline V lookup: CDR1 SGHTA, CDR2 FQGNSA. This CDR3 is built from 15 residues. The V segment lost 0 bases and the J segment 7 bases; nucleotides outside the gene matches: 3. This chain's CDR3 is CASSLASGSGGELFF. For the CDR3, the DNA is TGTGCCAGCAGCTTAGCTAGCGGGAGTGGCGGGGAGCTGTTTTTT. Drawing the rest from reference TRBV7-2 and TRBJ2-2, the complete variable domain is GAGVSQSPSNKVTEKGKDVELRCDPISGHTALYWYRQSLGQGLEFLIYFQGNSAPDKSGLPSDRFSAERTGGSVSTLTIQRTQQEDSAVYLCASSLASGSGGELFFGEGSRLTVL.

This clonotype was found many times. V usage is TRBV2 and J usage is TRBJ1-3; TRBD1 might be the D (5 bases). V was trimmed by 6 bases and J by 0 bases, leaving 12 bases between them. The germline gives CDR1 SNHLY, CDR2 FYNNEI. The CDR3 covers 15 residues. CDR3 protein: CASSLTGASGNTIYF. The CDR3 DNA reads TGTGCCAGCAGCCTCACAGGAGCCTCTGGAAACACCATATATTTT.

The J gene is TRBJ2-5, the V gene TRBV10-3, with TRBD2 matching over 10 bases. The CDR3 is 14 amino acids. Losses at the gene ends were 5 bases for V and 5 bases for J; bases not matched to a gene: 5. Germline V gene sequence: CDR1 ENHRY, CDR2 SYGVKD. CDR3 loop: CAISPSGSGETQYF. The DNA for the CDR3 is TGTGCCATCAGTCCTAGCGGGAGTGGGGAGACCCAGTACTTC.

This clonotype was seen ten or more times. The V and J genes are TRBV11-2 and TRBJ2-7; the D is unclear. CDR3 length: 15 amino acids. V shed 3 bases and J shed 1 base, with 13 bases lying between them. CDR1 SGHAT and CDR2 FQNNGV come from the germline V gene. The CDR3 spells CASSLAPSTSYEQYF. Here the CDR3 DNA reads TGTGCCAGCAGCTTGGCCCCTAGTACTTCCTACGAGCAGTACTTC.

On this clonotype: An end of the junction differs from the germline gene, which may be a read error. V is TRBV5-4 and J is TRBJ2-2; possible D gene TRBD2, 6 bases. CDR3 length: 13 residues. Germline V gives CDR1 SGHNT, CDR2 YYREEE (reference sequence). The CDR3 DNA reads as TGTGCCAGCAGCTTGGATAGGGGCGGGGAGCTGGTTTTT. Translated, it gives CASSLDRGGELVF.

In this sample, this clonotype turned up many times. This rearrangement joins TRBV7-9 to TRBJ1-6; D not resolved. The V gene lost 3 bases and the J gene lost 12 bases, with 15 bases spanning the gap. CDR3 length equals 14 residues. CDR1 SEHNR and CDR2 FQNEAQ come from the germline V gene (reference sequence). This CDR3 is CASSFGSAGGPLHF. As DNA, the CDR3 is TGTGCCAGCAGCTTTGGATCCGCGGGTGGACCCCTCCACTTT.

The chain employs TRBV5-6 and TRBJ2-2, with TRBD2 identical over 8 bases. V was pared by 4 bases and J by 1 base, with 6 bases of the junction left unmatched. The length of the CDR3 is 16 residues. Germline CDR1 and CDR2: SGHDT and YYEEEE. CDR3 DNA sequence: TGTGCCAGCAGCCTACTAGCGGTCAGGAACACCGGGGAGCTGTTTTTT. Amino acids: CASSLLAVRNTGELFF.

This clonotype has a count of ten or more. The J gene is TRBJ2-3, the V gene TRBV19; D is undetermined. Trimming stripped 2 bases from V and 6 bases from J, with 9 bases between. This CDR3 has 13 residues. The germline V gene encodes CDR1 LNHDA and CDR2 SQIVND (reference sequence). The CDR3 region is CASSIPYTDTQYF. CDR3 coding DNA: TGTGCCAGTAGTATACCCTACACGGATACGCAGTATTTT.

This clonotype was detected ten times or more. The chain links TRBV7-9 to TRBJ2-7, with no clear D. This CDR3 has 15 amino acids. Germline CDR1 is SEHNR and CDR2 is FQNEAQ (reference sequence). Trimming left V 6 bases short and J 0 bases short, with 15 bases between. CDR3: CASSRASVSSYEQYF. The CDR3 bases are TGTGCCAGCAGTCGAGCTTCGGTTAGCTCCTACGAGCAGTACTTC.

On this clonotype itself: A much larger clone is a single base away; this may be a read error. The conserved closing phenylalanine or tryptophan is absent in this CDR3, likely reflecting a read error. V gene TRBV7-9 combines with J gene TRBJ1-4; TRBD1 agrees at 7 bases. CDR1 is SEHNR and CDR2 is FQNEAQ in the germline V gene (reference sequence). V trimming: 6 bases; J trimming: 7 bases; junction bases outside the gene matches: 5. There are 13 residues in the CDR3. The DNA of the CDR3 is TGTGCCAGCAGACCGGACAGGCCTGAAAAACTGTTTTTG. Its translation: CASRPDRPEKLFL.

This clonotype was seen repeatedly, ten times or more. V and J are TRBV11-2 and TRBJ1-3; tentatively, D is TRBD1 (5 bases). This CDR3 is 13 amino acids long. Trimming stripped 6 bases from V and 1 base from J, with 7 bases between. Germline V CDR1 and CDR2: SGHAT, FQNNGV. DNA of the CDR3: TGTGCCAGCAGATGGGGGTCTGGAAACACCATATATTTT. Translated, it gives CASRWGSGNTIYF.

This clonotype was picked up many times. The chain joins TRBV10-3 to TRBJ2-1; TRBD2 aligns across 8 bases. The CDR3 covers 14 residues. Unmatched junction bases numbered 5, after V lost 3 bases and J lost 7 bases. The germline V gene encodes CDR1 ENHRY and CDR2 SYGVKD. The CDR3 reads CAISDTGGRNEQFF. CDR3 bases: TGTGCCATCAGTGATACGGGGGGGAGGAATGAGCAGTTCTTC.

CDR3 protein: CASSRSFLAGGRYNEQFF. The CDR3 DNA is TGCGCCAGCAGTCGCAGTTTCCTAGCGGGAGGACGTTACAATGAGCAGTTCTTC. The genes are TRBV4-1 and TRBJ2-1, with 11 nucleotides matching TRBD2. The CDR3 runs 18 residues. After removal of 6 bases from V and 4 bases from J, the junction contained 14 bases not matched to a gene. CDR1 is MGHRA and CDR2 is YSYEKL in the germline V gene.

This clonotype was counted at least ten times. The rearrangement uses TRBV5-1 and TRBJ1-1; TRBD1 matches 7 bases. Germline V lookup: CDR1 SGHRS, CDR2 YFSETQ. The CDR3 covers 12 residues. V dropped 3 bases and J dropped 7; count of bases not matched to a gene: 3. For the CDR3, the DNA is TGCGCCAGCAGCTCGGACAGGTATGAAGCTTTCTTT. Translation: CASSSDRYEAFF.

This clonotype was found many times. The CDR3 DNA is TGTGCCAGCAGTTTGGGGATCCACCAAGAGACCCAGTACTTC. Its protein product is CASSLGIHQETQYF. The rearrangement joins TRBV12-3 or TRBV12-4 to TRBJ2-5; no clear D. V was cut by 3 bases and J by 0 bases, with 8 bases left in between. The CDR3 is 14 residues long.

This clonotype was detected many times. In nucleotides, the CDR3 is TGCGCCAGCAGCTTGAGGACGGCTGGAAACACCATATATTTT. It yields the protein CASSLRTAGNTIYF. The chain is built from TRBV5-1 and TRBJ1-3; no clear D. Trimming took off 1 base at V and 2 bases at J, with 7 bases between the two ends. The length of the CDR3 is 14 residues. Germline CDR1 reads SGHRS; CDR2 reads YFSETQ. The complete variable domain, with remaining parts taken from reference TRBV5-1 and TRBJ1-3, reads KAGVTQTPRYLIKTRGQQVTLSCSPISGHRSVSWYQQTPGQGLQFLFEYFSETQRNKGNFPGRFSGRQFSNSRSEMNVSTLELGDSALYLCASSLRTAGNTIYFGEGSWLTVV.

This clonotype appeared many times. The gene calls are TRBV4-2 and TRBJ2-5; D possibly corresponds to TRBD2 (7 bases). The germline CDR1 and CDR2 sequences are LGHNA and YNFKEQ. Trimming left V 4 bases short and J 2 bases short, with 11 bases between. The CDR3 is 14 amino acids. As DNA, the CDR3 is TGTGCCAGCAGCCGGGGGGGGCCTCAAGAGACCCAGTACTTC. This translates into CASSRGGPQETQYF.

The table lists this clonotype with many counts. The J gene is TRBJ2-7, the V gene TRBV6-9; 7 bases agree with TRBD1. The V gene's germline CDR1 is MNHGY and CDR2 SVAAGI. The CDR3 is 16 amino acids. J lost 2 bases, V lost 4 bases, and 11 bases had no gene match. The CDR3 region has the DNA TGTGCCAGCAGTTCCCCAGGGGGAACAGAGCCCTACGAGCAGTACTTC. This codes for CASSSPGGTEPYEQYF.

This clonotype was seen many times. This chain uses TRBV5-5 with TRBJ1-3; D is unresolved. This CDR3 is 15 amino acids long. CDR1 and CDR2 from the germline V gene are SGHKS and YYEKEE (reference sequence). The ends were cut back, 2 bases at V and 4 bases at J, with 13 bases in the middle. CDR3 nucleotides: TGTGCCAGCAGCTTAAGTCGGTCCACCGGAAACACCATATATTTT. Translating it yields CASSLSRSTGNTIYF.

The chain has TRBV20-1 and TRBJ1-2, with 10 bases matching TRBD1. This CDR3 contains 13 residues. Germline V gives CDR1 DFQATT, CDR2 SNEGSKA (reference sequence). Trimming cost V 6 bases and J 6 bases; bases outside gene matches: 7. The CDR3 loop reads CSATTGTGDGYTF. Written as DNA, the CDR3 is TGCAGTGCGACAACCGGGACAGGGGATGGCTACACCTTC.

This clonotype came up many times. This rearrangement joins TRBV12-3 or TRBV12-4 to TRBJ2-5; a possible D gene is TRBD2 (6 bases). Trimming took 3 bases from V and 4 from J, leaving 12 bases between them. The CDR3 spans 14 residues. CDR3 coding DNA: TGTGCCAGCAGTTTTTGGCGGAGGGGAGAGACCCAGTACTTC. Residues: CASSFWRRGETQYF.